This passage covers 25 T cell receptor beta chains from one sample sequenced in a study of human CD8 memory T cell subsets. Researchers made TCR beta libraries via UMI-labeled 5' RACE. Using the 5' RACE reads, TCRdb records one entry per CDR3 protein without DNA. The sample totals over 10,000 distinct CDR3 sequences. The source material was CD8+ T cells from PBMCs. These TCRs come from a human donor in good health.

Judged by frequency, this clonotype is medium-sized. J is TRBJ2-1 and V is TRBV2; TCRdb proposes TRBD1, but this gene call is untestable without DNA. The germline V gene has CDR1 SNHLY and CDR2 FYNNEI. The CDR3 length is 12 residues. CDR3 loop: CASSRGAAEQFF.

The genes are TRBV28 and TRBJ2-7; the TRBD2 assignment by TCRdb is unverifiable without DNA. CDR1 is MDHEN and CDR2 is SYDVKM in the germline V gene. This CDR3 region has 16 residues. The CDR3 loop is CASSLSSVAGIYEQYF.

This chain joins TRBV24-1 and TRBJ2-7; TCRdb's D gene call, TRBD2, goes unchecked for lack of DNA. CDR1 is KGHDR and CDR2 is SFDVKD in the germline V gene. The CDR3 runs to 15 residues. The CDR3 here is CATSDSSGSFDEQYF.

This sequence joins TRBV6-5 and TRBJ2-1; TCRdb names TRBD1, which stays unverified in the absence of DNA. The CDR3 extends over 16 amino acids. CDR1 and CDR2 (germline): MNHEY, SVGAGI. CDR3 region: CASSYSTGGRGYEQFF.

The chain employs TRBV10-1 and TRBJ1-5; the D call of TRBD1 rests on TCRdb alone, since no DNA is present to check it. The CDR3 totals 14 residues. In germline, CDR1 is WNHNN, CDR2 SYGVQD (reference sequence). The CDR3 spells CASHLDRVIQPQHF.

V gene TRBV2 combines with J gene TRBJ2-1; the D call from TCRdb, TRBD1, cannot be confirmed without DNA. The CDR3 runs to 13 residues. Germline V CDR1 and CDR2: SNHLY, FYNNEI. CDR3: CASSDGPVNEQFF. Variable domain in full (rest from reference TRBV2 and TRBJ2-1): EPEVTQTPSHQVTQMGQEVILRCVPISNHLYFYWYRQILGQKVEFLVSFYNNEISEKSEIFDDQFSVERPDGSNFTLKIRSTKLEDSAMYFCASSDGPVNEQFFGPGTRLTVL.

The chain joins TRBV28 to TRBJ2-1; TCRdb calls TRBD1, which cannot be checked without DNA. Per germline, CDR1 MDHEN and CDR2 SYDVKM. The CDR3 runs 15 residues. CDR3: CASSSGPRVNNEQFF.

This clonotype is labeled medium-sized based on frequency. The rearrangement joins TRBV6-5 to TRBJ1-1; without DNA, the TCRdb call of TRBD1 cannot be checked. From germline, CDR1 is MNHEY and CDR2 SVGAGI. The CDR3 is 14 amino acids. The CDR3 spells CASSLGQLNTEAFF.

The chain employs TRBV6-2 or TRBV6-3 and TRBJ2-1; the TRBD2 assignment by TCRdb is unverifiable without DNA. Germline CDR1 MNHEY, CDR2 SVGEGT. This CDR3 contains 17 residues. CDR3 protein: CASSYRTSGRAAGEQFF.

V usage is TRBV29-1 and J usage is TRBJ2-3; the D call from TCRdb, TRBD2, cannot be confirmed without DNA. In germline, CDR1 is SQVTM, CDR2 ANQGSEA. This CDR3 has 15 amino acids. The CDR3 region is CSVVGGNHAGDTQYF.

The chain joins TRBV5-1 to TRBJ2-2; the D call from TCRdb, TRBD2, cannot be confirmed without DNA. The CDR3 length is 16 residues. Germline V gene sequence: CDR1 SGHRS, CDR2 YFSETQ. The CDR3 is CASSFRGTSGAGELFF. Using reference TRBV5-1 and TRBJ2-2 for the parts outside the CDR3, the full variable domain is KAGVTQTPRYLIKTRGQQVTLSCSPISGHRSVSWYQQTPGQGLQFLFEYFSETQRNKGNFPGRFSGRQFSNSRSEMNVSTLELGDSALYLCASSFRGTSGAGELFFGEGSRLTVL.

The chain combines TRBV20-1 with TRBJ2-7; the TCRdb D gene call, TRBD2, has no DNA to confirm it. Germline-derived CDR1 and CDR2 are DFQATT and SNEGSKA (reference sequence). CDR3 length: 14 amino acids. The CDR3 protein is CSARALRGTYEQYF.

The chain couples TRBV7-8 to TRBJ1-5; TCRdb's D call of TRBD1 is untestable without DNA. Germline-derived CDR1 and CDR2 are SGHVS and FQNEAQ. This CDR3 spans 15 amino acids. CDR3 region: CASSLGAIQGQPQHF.

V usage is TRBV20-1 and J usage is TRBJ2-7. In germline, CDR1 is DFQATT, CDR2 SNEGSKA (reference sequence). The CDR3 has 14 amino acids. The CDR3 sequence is CSARESGWLYEQYF.

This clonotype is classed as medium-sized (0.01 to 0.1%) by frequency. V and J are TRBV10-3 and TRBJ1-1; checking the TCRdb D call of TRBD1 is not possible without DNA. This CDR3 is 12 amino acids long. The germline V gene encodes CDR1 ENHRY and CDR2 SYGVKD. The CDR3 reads CATGQGNTEAFF.

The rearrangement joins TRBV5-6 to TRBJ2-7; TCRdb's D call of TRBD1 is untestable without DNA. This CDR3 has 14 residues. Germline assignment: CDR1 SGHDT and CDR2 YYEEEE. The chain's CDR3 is CASSSRDNLYEQYF.

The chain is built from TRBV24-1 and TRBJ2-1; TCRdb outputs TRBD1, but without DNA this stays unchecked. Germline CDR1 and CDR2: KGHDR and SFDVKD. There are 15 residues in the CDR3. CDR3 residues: CATSDPGLKGNEQFF.

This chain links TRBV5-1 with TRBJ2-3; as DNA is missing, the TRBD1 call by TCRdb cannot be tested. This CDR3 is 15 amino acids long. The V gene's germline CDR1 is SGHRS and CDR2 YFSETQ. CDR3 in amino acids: CASSDWGSSTDTQYF.

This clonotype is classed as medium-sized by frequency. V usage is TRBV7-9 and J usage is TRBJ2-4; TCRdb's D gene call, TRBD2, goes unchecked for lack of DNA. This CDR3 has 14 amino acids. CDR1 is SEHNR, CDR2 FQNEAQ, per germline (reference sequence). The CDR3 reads CASSQTSGSDIQYF.

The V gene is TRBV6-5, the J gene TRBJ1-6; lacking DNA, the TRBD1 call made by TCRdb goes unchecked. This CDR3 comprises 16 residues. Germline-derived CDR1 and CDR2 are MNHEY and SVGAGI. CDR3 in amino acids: CASREGQGIYSSPLHF.

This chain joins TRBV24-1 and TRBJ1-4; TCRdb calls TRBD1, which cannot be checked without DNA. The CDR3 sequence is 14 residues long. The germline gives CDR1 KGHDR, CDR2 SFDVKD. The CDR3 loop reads CATSGGQSNEKLFF.

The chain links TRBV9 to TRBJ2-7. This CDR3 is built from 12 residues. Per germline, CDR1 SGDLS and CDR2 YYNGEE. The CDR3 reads CASSVEGYEQYF.

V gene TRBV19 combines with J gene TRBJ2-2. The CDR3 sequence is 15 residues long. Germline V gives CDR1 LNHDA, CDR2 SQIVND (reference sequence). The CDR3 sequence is CASTIGLSNTGELFF.

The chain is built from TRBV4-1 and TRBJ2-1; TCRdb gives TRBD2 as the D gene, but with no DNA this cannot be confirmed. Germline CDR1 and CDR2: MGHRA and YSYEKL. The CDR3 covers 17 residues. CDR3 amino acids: CASSQDLTSGSYNEQFF.

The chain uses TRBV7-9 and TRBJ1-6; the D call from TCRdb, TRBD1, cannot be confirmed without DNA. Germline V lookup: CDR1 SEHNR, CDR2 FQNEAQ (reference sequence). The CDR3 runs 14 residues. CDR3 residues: CASSAEGARSPLHF.